The rows below give T cell receptor beta chains drawn from one sample of a study of blood T cells in healthy people across ages. Each CDR3 protein gets one entry after TCRdb re-called the 5' RACE reads with MiXCR. The sample shows 800,000 or so distinct CDR3 sequences, 46% of them seen only once. Sequenced input: blood. These receptors all come from an elderly man in good health. Each CDR3 is given with its conserved first and last residue. D genes are given only for firm matches. Rows give clone size only sometimes, using once, few, many, or a class for an expanded clone.

D,V,J,size,CDR3,DNA
-,TRBV12-3/TRBV12-4,TRBJ1-1,few,CASSLRVSTEAFF,TGTGCCAGCAGTTTAAGGGTTAGCACTGAAGCTTTCTTT
-,TRBV9,TRBJ2-5,few,CASSTGTLEETQYF,TGTGCCAGCAGCACCGGGACGTTGGAGGAGACCCAGTACTTC
-,TRBV21-1,TRBJ2-1,-,CASSKRGNEQFF,TGTGCCAGCAGCAAACGGGGGAATGAGCAGTTCTTC
-,TRBV10-3,TRBJ1-6,-,CAISGSRGADSPLHF,TGTGCCATCAGTGGGAGCAGGGGCGCAGATTCACCCCTCCACTTT
TRBD1,TRBV6-2/TRBV6-3,TRBJ1-5,few,CASSYLIGTGGDQPQHF,TGTGCCAGCAGTTACCTAATTGGGACAGGGGGCGATCAGCCCCAGCATTTT
-,TRBV6-5,TRBJ2-7,-,CASSYGPAGSTNEQYF,TGTGCCAGCAGTTACGGGCCGGCGGGGAGTACTAATGAGCAGTACTTC
-,TRBV20-1,TRBJ1-2,-,CSARPHEGYTF,TGCAGTGCTCGCCCCCACGAGGGCTACACCTTC
-,TRBV3-1,TRBJ2-5,many,CASSQGTGAETQYF,TGTGCCAGCAGCCAAGGGACGGGAGCCGAGACCCAGTACTTC
TRBD1,TRBV28,TRBJ1-1,-,CASSRQGAAGTEAFF,TGTGCCAGCAGCCGACAGGGGGCGGCGGGAACTGAAGCTTTCTTT
-,TRBV10-3,TRBJ2-7,few,CAISDSGTSGSYEQYF,TGTGCCATCAGTGATTCCGGGACGTCTGGCTCCTACGAGCAGTACTTC
-,TRBV29-1,TRBJ1-2,-,CSVEEGAYGYTF,TGCAGCGTTGAAGAGGGGGCGTATGGCTACACCTTC
-,TRBV7-9,TRBJ2-7,-,CASEGGAEQYF,TGTGCCAGTGAAGGAGGGGCCGAGCAGTACTTC
-,TRBV29-1,TRBJ1-1,-,CSVVRGNPTEAFF,TGCAGCGTTGTTCGGGGAAACCCCACTGAAGCTTTCTTT
TRBD2,TRBV7-9,TRBJ2-7,-,CASSFGLAGVSEQYF,TGTGCCAGCAGCTTCGGACTAGCGGGAGTCTCCGAGCAGTACTTC
TRBD1,TRBV5-5,TRBJ2-3,-,CATKTGSTDTQYF,TGTGCCACCAAGACAGGGTCGACAGATACGCAGTATTTT
-,TRBV6-2/TRBV6-3,TRBJ2-7,few,CASSYGASGTEQYF,TGTGCCAGCAGTTACGGGGCTTCAGGTACCGAGCAGTACTTC
-,TRBV20-1,TRBJ2-5,few,CSASEEETQYF,TGCAGTGCCTCCGAGGAAGAGACCCAGTACTTC
TRBD2,TRBV20-1,TRBJ2-5,many,CSARDMRREAREQYF,TGCAGTGCTAGAGATATGCGGCGGGAGGCGCGTGAGCAGTACTTC
-,TRBV7-9,TRBJ2-3,-,CASNGASTDTQYF,TGTGCCAGCAACGGTGCTAGCACAGATACGCAGTATTTT
-,TRBV3-1,TRBJ2-7,-,CASSQGRERYNEQYF,TGTGCCAGCAGCCAAGGGCGGGAACGGTACAATGAGCAGTACTTC
TRBD1,TRBV20-1,TRBJ1-5,-,CSARDLTQGGQPQHF,TGCAGTGCTAGAGATTTGACCCAGGGGGGGCAGCCCCAGCATTTT
TRBD1,TRBV5-1,TRBJ1-1,few,CASSVQGPTEAFF,TGCGCCAGCAGCGTACAGGGGCCCACTGAAGCTTTCTTT
-,TRBV21-1,TRBJ2-7,-,CASSKVRESSYEQYF,TGTGCCAGCAGCAAAGTAAGGGAGAGCTCCTACGAGCAGTACTTC
TRBD1,TRBV29-1,TRBJ2-7,-,CSVATGTGGDEQYF,TGCAGCGTCGCTACCGGGACAGGGGGCGACGAGCAGTACTTC
TRBD2,TRBV28,TRBJ2-1,many,CASRGLAASNNEQFF,TGTGCCAGCAGGGGACTAGCGGCCTCTAACAATGAGCAGTTCTTC
TRBD2,TRBV9,TRBJ2-7,-,CASSVAGSSGSYEQYF,TGTGCCAGCAGCGTAGCTGGCTCTAGCGGCTCCTACGAGCAGTACTTC
-,TRBV25-1,TRBJ2-7,-,CASSGDRNPQVYEQYF,TGTGCCAGCAGTGGTGACAGGAATCCCCAGGTCTACGAGCAGTACTTC
-,TRBV20-1,TRBJ2-7,-,CSINSGPRPYEQYF,TGCAGTATTAATTCCGGACCCCGGCCCTACGAGCAGTACTTC
-,TRBV3-1,TRBJ2-6,-,CASSQFTRAGANVLTF,TGTGCCAGCAGCCAATTCACACGGGCTGGGGCCAACGTCCTGACTTTC
TRBD2,TRBV5-1,TRBJ2-5,many,CASSLVGGSSETQYF,TGCGCCAGCAGCTTGGTCGGCGGGAGCAGCGAGACCCAGTACTTC
TRBD1,TRBV7-2,TRBJ1-1,-,CASSLNWGQGAYTEAFF,TGTGCCAGCAGCTTAAATTGGGGACAGGGGGCTTACACTGAAGCTTTCTTT
-,TRBV20-1,TRBJ2-1,-,CSAPGGHHPYNEQFF,TGCAGTGCCCCAGGTGGGCACCACCCCTACAATGAGCAGTTCTTC
-,TRBV27,TRBJ2-5,-,CASSRTSLRETQYF,TGTGCCAGCAGTCGCACTAGCTTGAGAGAGACCCAGTACTTC
TRBD2,TRBV10-2,TRBJ2-3,-,CASSESASSGTRTDTQYF,TGCGCCAGCAGTGAGTCGGCGTCTAGCGGGACCCGCACAGATACGCAGTATTTT
TRBD2,TRBV5-1,TRBJ2-3,-,CASSLIAGGGTDTQYF,TGCGCCAGCAGCTTAATCGCGGGAGGGGGCACAGATACGCAGTATTTT